This T cell receptor (beta chain) was recorded in a study of blood T cells in healthy people across ages (dated by TCRdb to about 2015). Broadly, across the study: In model experiments, template switching captured about one uniquely barcoded TCR beta cDNA molecule for every two T cells. Age-related changes in TCR beta repertoire diversity were measured in the study by deep sequencing normalized with unique cDNA molecular identifiers. Two additional independent replicas of 1 million unique cDNA reads from the same blood draw were analyzed for two donors (one aged 18 to 30 and one aged 80 or older). The donors were divided into four age groups: young (average approximately 17 years), middle-aged (about 41), aged (62) and long-lived (about 80). To avoid experimental bias, donors of different ages were distributed randomly across sequencing lanes. Overall study results and their limits: The long-lived group showed more naive CD4+ T cells, fewer expanded clones and increased TCR diversity than the aged group, suggesting age selection. Donor CMV infection status was unknown, potentially confounding age-related changes in expanded clonotypes. The percentage of naive T cells measured by flow cytometry correlated strongly with observed TCR beta diversity. Since profiling was done on bulk unsorted PBMCs, naive and antigen-experienced compartments could not be conclusively compared. As age increased, observed TCR beta diversity per million T cells dropped in a roughly linear way, and a significant reduction was already evident by age 40. Estimates of total diversity based on one million sequenced T cells were regarded as lower bounds and as underestimates.

The donors were under 40 Caucasian individuals from Russia, aged roughly 6 to 90 years, who were systemically healthy. Each donor gave about 9.2 milliliters of peripheral blood, drawn into EDTA-treated Vacutainer tubes. PBMCs were isolated by Ficoll-Paque density-gradient centrifugation, with at least 7 million obtained per sample. Trizol reagent was used to extract total RNA from the PBMCs, yielding at least 6 micrograms per sample. Naive CD45RAhigh/CD27high T cell percentages were measured by flow cytometry on a PBMC aliquot from every donor. Libraries came from 5' RACE. TCRdb records Illumina HiSeq 2500 as the sequencer. The second PCR ran for about 6 to 11 cycles and used a J-beta primer mix along with a sample-barcoded 5' primer. A unique molecular identifier was introduced onto each TCR beta cDNA molecule by a template-switch 5' adaptor carrying 12 random nucleotides. At least 3 million CDR3-containing paired-end reads were obtained from each sample. First-strand cDNA was synthesized from all RNA with the Mint cDNA synthesis kit, primed by a TRBC-specific oligonucleotide. After uracil-DNA glycosylase treatment, a first 18-cycle PCR used universal primers M1SS and BC2_uni_R on all cDNA. Per the original workflow: For normalization, 1 million high-quality reads, each with a distinct molecular identifier, were randomly selected from each sample. Instead of being binned into consensus sequences, reads with shared molecular identifiers were discarded. CDR3 identification, clonotype clustering and error correction used MiTCR with a Q25 quality threshold and the strictest error-elimination algorithm. A nonparametric unseen species model with Euler transformation was used to estimate a lower bound on total TCR beta diversity. TCRdb cleaned the public reads at Q25 with fastp, built clones with MiXCR and kept in-frame beta chains. Each entry is one CDR3 protein sequence, shown with its most common DNA and genes. The V and J calls were determined by TCRdb, not by the authors. Counted in this sample were around 1,500,000 distinct CDR3 sequences; 28% of them appeared once. The biggest ten clones account for 7% to 9% of the sample.

CDR1 and CDR2 are drawn from the germline V gene: KGHDR, SFDVKD. Including cysteine and phenylalanine, the CDR3 has 13 amino acids. Only the CDR3 part of the read is kept: 39 bases, read in frame from the first base. Relative to germline, V is missing 9 bases and J is missing 4 bases, with 3 bases of the junction outside any gene match. To note about this clonotype: No antigen is known for it. Base qualities are not at hand, and no much larger clone is one base apart.

The sample comprised blood. The source of this sequence is a woman in her twenties or thirties in good health. The sequence is built from TRBV24-1 and TRBJ2-1; the central 9 bases match TRBD1. The DNA reads as follows: TGTGCCACCCACAGGGGGCGTTACAATGAGCAGTTCTTC. Protein translation: CATHRGRYNEQFF.